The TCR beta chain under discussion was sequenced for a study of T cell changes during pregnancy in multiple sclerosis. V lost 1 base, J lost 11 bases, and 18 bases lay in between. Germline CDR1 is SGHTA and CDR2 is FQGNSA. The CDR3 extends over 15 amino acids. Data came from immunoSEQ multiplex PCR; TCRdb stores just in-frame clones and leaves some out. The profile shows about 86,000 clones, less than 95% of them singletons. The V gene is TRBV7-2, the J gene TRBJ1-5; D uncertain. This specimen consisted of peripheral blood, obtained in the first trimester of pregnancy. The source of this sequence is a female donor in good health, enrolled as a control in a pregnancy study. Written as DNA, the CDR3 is TGTGCCAGCAGCTTAGGAAGCACGGGTTCAATGGCCCAGCATTTT. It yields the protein CASSLGSTGSMAQHF.